This T cell receptor beta chain came from a study of cytomegalovirus exposure and HLA in healthy donors. Findings and limits, study-wide: Some public TCRs appeared in many individuals, while most sequences were rare.

Worth noting for this clone: The target antigen is unknown.

Assay used: immunoSEQ multiplex PCR; TCRdb lists only in-frame clones, some missing. The sample includes about 95,000 clones, 85% of them seen just once. This TCR came from a young man in good health and CMV-seropositive. Sequenced sample: PBMCs.

CDR3: CASSSRVYPGELFF. CDR3 sequence (DNA): TGTGCCAGCAGCTCCCGGGTTTATCCCGGGGAGCTGTTTTTT. The V call is TRBV5-6, the J call TRBJ2-2; D is unresolved. Trimming cost V 3 bases and J 6 bases, with 12 bases left between them. This CDR3 contains 14 residues. Germline V CDR1 and CDR2: SGHDT, YYEEEE.